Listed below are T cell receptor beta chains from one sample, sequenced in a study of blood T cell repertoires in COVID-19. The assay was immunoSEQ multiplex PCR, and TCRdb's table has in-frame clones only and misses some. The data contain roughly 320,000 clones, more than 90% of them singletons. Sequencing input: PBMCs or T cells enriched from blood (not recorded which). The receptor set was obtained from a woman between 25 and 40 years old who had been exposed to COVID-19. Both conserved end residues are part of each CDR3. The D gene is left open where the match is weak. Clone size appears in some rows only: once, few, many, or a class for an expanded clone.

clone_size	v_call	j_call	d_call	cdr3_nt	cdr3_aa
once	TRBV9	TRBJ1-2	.	TGTGCCAGCAGCGTAATGGGCAGACTAAACTATGGCTACACCTTC	CASSVMGRLNYGYTF
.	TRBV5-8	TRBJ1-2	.	TGTGCCAGCAGCTTGGGGGGAGCCCTAGAGGACTATGGCTACACCTTC	CASSLGGALEDYGYTF
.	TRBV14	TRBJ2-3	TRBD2	TGTGCCAGCAGCCAACGGGGGGTTGGCACAGATACGCAGTATTTT	CASSQRGVGTDTQYF
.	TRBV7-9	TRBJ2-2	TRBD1	TGTGCCAGCAGCCTAAGACAGGGAGATAAGAACACCGGGGAGCTGTTTTTT	CASSLRQGDKNTGELFF
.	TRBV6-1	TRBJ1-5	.	TGTGCCAGCAGTGAAGGCGCGGGGTTCGGCAATCAGCCCCAGCATTTT	CASSEGAGFGNQPQHF
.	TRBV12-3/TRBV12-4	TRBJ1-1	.	TGTGCCAGCAGTTTGTTCAGGGAAGGTAAAGCTTTCTTT	CASSLFREGKAFF
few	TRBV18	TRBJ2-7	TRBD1	TGTGCCAGCTCTCCGGGACAGGGCCCCTACGAGCAGTACTTC	CASSPGQGPYEQYF
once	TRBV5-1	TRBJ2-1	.	TGCGCCAGCAGCTTAAGGGGCCCCAACTACAATGAGCAGTTCTTC	CASSLRGPNYNEQFF
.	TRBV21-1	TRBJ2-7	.	TGTGCCAGCAGCATCGAGGGGGCCCTAAACTACGAGCAGTACTTC	CASSIEGALNYEQYF
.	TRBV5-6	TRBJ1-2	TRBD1	TGTGCCAGCAGCTCGGGACAGCTCTATGGCTACACCTTC	CASSSGQLYGYTF
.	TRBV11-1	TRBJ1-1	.	TGTGCCAGCAGCTCCACCGGTGGGCTGACTGAAGCTTTCTTT	CASSSTGGLTEAFF
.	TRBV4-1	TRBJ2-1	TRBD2	TGCGCCAGCAGCCGGTCAGGGACTAGCGGGGGTCCATCCTACAATGAGCAGTTCTTC	CASSRSGTSGGPSYNEQFF
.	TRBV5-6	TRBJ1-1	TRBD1	TGTGCCAGCAGCACCCCCGGGACAGGGAAGGACACTGAAGCTTTCTTT	CASSTPGTGKDTEAFF
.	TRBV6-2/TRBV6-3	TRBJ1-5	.	TGTGCCAGCAGCAAGCAGGGTTATTTTCCCCAGCATTTT	CASSKQGYFPQHF
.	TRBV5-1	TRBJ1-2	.	TGCGCCAGCAGCTTGTTATCCTACAATAGGGACTCTGGCTACACCTTC	CASSLLSYNRDSGYTF
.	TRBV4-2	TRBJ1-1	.	TGTGCCAGCAGCCCTCAAACCGCGAGAAACACTGAAGCTTTCTTT	CASSPQTARNTEAFF
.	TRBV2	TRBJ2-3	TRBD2	TGTGCCAGCAGAGACGGACTAGCTTGGGATACGCAGTATTTT	CASRDGLAWDTQYF
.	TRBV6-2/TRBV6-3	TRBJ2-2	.	TGTGCCAGCAGTGGGGGGGCAGCGAACACCGGGGAGCTGTTTTTT	CASSGGAANTGELFF
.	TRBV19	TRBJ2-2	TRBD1	TGTGCCAGTAGGACAGGGGAGTGGAACACCGGGGAGCTGTTTTTT	CASRTGEWNTGELFF
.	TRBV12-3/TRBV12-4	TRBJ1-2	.	TGTGCCAGCACCGCGGCTGGATATGGCTACACCTTC	CASTAAGYGYTF
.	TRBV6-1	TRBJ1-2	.	TGTGCCAGCAGTGAGTTCGGTAGGGGCTATGGCTACACCTTC	CASSEFGRGYGYTF
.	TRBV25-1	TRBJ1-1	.	TGTGCCAGCAGTGAATCTCTACCCACCACTGAAGCTTTCTTT	CASSESLPTTEAFF